This TCR beta chain is drawn from a study of blood T cell repertoires in COVID-19. About the research overall: Donors in the United States, Italy and Spain gave samples during acute or convalescent COVID-19. T cells, B-cell-depleted T cells, or PBMCs supplied cDNA or gDNA.

Germline-derived CDR1 and CDR2 are MGHRA and YSYEKL. The CDR3 runs 16 residues. V was clipped by 0 bases and J by 10 bases, with 19 bases between them. This clone was counted between two and nine times. Original processing methods: Estimates of nucleated cell counts were drawn from the amplification of reference gene primers. Here immunoSEQ multiplex PCR was the method, and the copy in TCRdb shows in-frame clones only, minus some. For V, J and clone size, that table is used; D and trimming come from the DNA. Found here are fewer than 85,000 clones, roughly 70% of them singletons; the top ten hold approximately 2.4%.

The clonotype originates from a human donor with acute or convalescent COVID-19. The donor label of this sample is uncertain. The chain combines TRBV4-1 with TRBJ2-1; D is perhaps TRBD2 (6 bases). Sequenced sample: peripheral blood. CDR3 nucleotides: TGCGCCAGCAGCCAAGAAGGAATTAGCGGCAAGTTGGAGCAGTTCTTC. This translates into CASSQEGISGKLEQFF.